The 32 T cell receptor beta chains presented below share a single source sample, sequenced in a study of T-cell memory formation after mild COVID-19 (dated by TCRdb to about 2021). The protocol used for the library was 5' RACE. These reads were obtained on an Illumina NovaSeq 6000. TCRdb took the public reads, trimmed them with fastp at Q25, ran MiXCR for clone calling and kept in-frame beta chains. Rows are unified per CDR3 protein, each entry keeping the most common DNA and genes. This sample has about 390,000 distinct CDR3 sequences in its table, and about 17% of those were observed once. Clones ranked in the top ten supply around a fifth of the sample. The source material was PBMCs or a T cell subset sorted from them (not recorded which). Receptors were obtained from a man aged 18 to 30 who had mild COVID-19 (a few samples of this study predate the infection). The sample titles of this study are shuffled in the database, so cell type and time point are left out; the donor was told from shared clones.

V is TRBV6-1 and J is TRBJ2-3; D may correspond to TRBD1 or TRBD2 (5 bases each). The germline gives CDR1 MNHNS, CDR2 SASEGT. V dropped 6 bases and J dropped 3 bases, with 10 bases sitting between them. CDR3 length: 13 residues. The CDR3 loop reads CASRLRETDTQYF. The CDR3 nucleotides read TGTGCCAGCAGACTCAGGGAGACAGATACGCAGTATTTT.

This clonotype was picked up a small number of times. The chain employs TRBV20-1 and TRBJ2-1; 12 positions agree with TRBD1. The V and J ends lost 5 bases and 9 bases, in that order; junction bases with no gene match: 2. The CDR3 runs 12 residues. Germline loops: CDR1 DFQATT, CDR2 SNEGSKA (reference sequence). The CDR3 spells CSAGTGGVEQFF. CDR3 in DNA: TGCAGTGCTGGGACAGGGGGCGTTGAGCAGTTCTTC.

The chain is built from TRBV12-3 or TRBV12-4 and TRBJ2-1; D might be TRBD2 (6 bases). Trimming cost V 5 bases and J 4 bases, with 15 bases left between them. The CDR3 is 15 residues long. Here the CDR3 reads CASSPRAAGYNEQFF. The CDR3 nucleotides are TGTGCCAGCAGTCCTCGGGCCGCGGGATACAATGAGCAGTTCTTC.

The table lists this clonotype with a few counts. This chain links TRBV7-9 with TRBJ1-1; TRBD1 might be the D (5 bases). CDR1 is SEHNR and CDR2 is FQNEAQ in the germline V gene (reference sequence). The CDR3 covers 16 residues. Trimming took 0 bases from V and 1 from J, leaving 12 bases between them. CDR3 bases: TGTGCCAGCAGCTTAGCCAGACAGTCCCGGAACACTGAAGCTTTCTTT. As protein: CASSLARQSRNTEAFF.

The V call is TRBV20-1, the J call TRBJ2-3; no clear D. Germline CDR1 DFQATT, CDR2 SNEGSKA (reference sequence). V lost 5 bases, J lost 0 bases, and 9 bases lay in between. The CDR3 contains 13 residues. The CDR3 sequence: CSAEDRSTDTQYF. DNA of the CDR3: TGCAGTGCTGAAGACCGAAGCACAGATACGCAGTATTTT.

The rearrangement uses TRBV12-3 or TRBV12-4 and TRBJ1-5; 7 nucleotides match TRBD1. CDR3 length: 14 residues. The V and J ends lost 6 bases and 6 bases, in that order; junction bases with no gene match: 8. The CDR3 DNA sequence: TGTGCCAGCAGCCCTACAGGGGATCCTCAGCCCCAGCATTTT. Protein product: CASSPTGDPQPQHF.

The rearrangement joins TRBV2 to TRBJ1-5; D unclear. CDR1 and CDR2 (germline): SNHLY, FYNNEI. This CDR3 is 12 amino acids long. Trimming took 7 bases from V and 5 from J, leaving 9 bases between them. The CDR3 sequence: CASNAQDQPQHF. The CDR3 nucleotides read TGTGCCAGCAATGCCCAAGATCAGCCCCAGCATTTT.

The chain couples TRBV5-1 to TRBJ2-6; a weak D match, TRBD1 (6 bases). The CDR3 extends over 16 amino acids. Looked up from germline, CDR1 is SGHRS and CDR2 is YFSETQ. Trimming pared 4 bases from V and 4 bases from J, leaving 15 bases between. CDR3 region: CASSTQSGAGANVLTF. In nucleotides, the CDR3 is TGCGCCAGCAGCACCCAATCAGGGGCCGGGGCCAACGTCCTGACTTTC.

This clonotype was seen a few times. The rearrangement links TRBV9 to TRBJ1-3; D perhaps matches TRBD1 (5 bases). Germline CDR1 and CDR2: SGDLS and YYNGEE. V was clipped by 6 bases and J by 3 bases, with 16 bases between them. The CDR3 runs 15 residues. The CDR3 loop reads CASTSRGDFGNTIYF. The DNA of the CDR3 is TGTGCCAGCACCTCCCGTGGGGACTTTGGAAACACCATATATTTT.

This rearrangement joins TRBV10-2 to TRBJ1-1, with D hard to call. V lost 1 base and J lost 0, with 9 bases in between. The CDR3 has 15 amino acids. Per the germline V gene, CDR1 is WSHSY and CDR2 is SAAADI. The CDR3 nucleotides are TGCGCCAGCAGTGAGTGGTTCCAGATGAACACTGAAGCTTTCTTT. Amino acids: CASSEWFQMNTEAFF.

Only a few counts were recorded for this clonotype. The chain uses TRBV5-1 and TRBJ2-5, with D tentatively TRBD2 (6 bases). Germline CDR1 and CDR2: SGHRS and YFSETQ. CDR3 length equals 15 residues. Deletions cut 0 bases from V and 4 bases from J, with 13 bases between. DNA of the CDR3: TGCGCCAGCAGCTTGGGCGGGGCGGATACAGAGACCCAGTACTTC. Amino acid sequence: CASSLGGADTETQYF.

The chain couples TRBV29-1 to TRBJ2-7; D remains ambiguous. Germline V gene data show CDR1 as SQVTM and CDR2 as ANQGSEA. CDR3 length equals 11 residues. V dropped 7 bases and J dropped 3 bases, with 10 bases sitting between them. CDR3 bases: TGCAGCGCTGGAAAAGGCTACGAGCAGTACTTC. Protein product: CSAGKGYEQYF.

This CDR3 reads CATSARMKNYGYTF. The CDR3 DNA reads TGTGCCACCTCTGCAAGGATGAAAAACTATGGCTACACCTTC. The chain joins TRBV6-5 to TRBJ1-2, with D uncertain. This CDR3 has 14 amino acids. Germline CDR1 is MNHEY and CDR2 is SVGAGI. V shed 10 bases and J shed 2 bases, with 17 bases lying between them.

This clonotype has only a few counts. V and J are TRBV24-1 and TRBJ2-1; D possibly corresponds to TRBD2 (6 bases). With 4 bases removed from V and 9 bases from J, the gap between germline ends came to 12 bases. This CDR3 is built from 13 residues. The V gene's germline CDR1 is KGHDR and CDR2 SFDVKD. This chain's CDR3 is CATSDTQGGEQFF. Written as DNA, the CDR3 is TGTGCCACCAGTGACACTCAGGGAGGTGAGCAGTTCTTC.

The chain links TRBV18 to TRBJ1-2, with D possibly being TRBD1 (6 bases). The germline CDR1 and CDR2 sequences are KGHSH and LQKENI. This CDR3 is 16 amino acids long. Trimming pared 3 bases from V and 8 bases from J, leaving 22 bases between. The CDR3 region has the DNA TGTGCCAGCTCACCCACCCCGGAGGGGGGTGCTGTCGGCTACACCTTC. It specifies CASSPTPEGGAVGYTF.

This rearrangement joins TRBV7-2 to TRBJ1-1; D not resolved. V was shortened by 7 bases and J by 5 bases, with 14 bases between the two germline ends. The length of the CDR3 is 13 residues. The germline V gene has CDR1 SGHTA and CDR2 FQGNSA. The CDR3 DNA reads TGTGCCAGCACCAAAAGGGCGGGGACTGAAGCTTTCTTT. It specifies CASTKRAGTEAFF.

This clonotype was detected a few times. The chain uses TRBV11-2 and TRBJ2-5, with 9 bases fitting TRBD2. V lost 0 bases to trimming and J lost 2 bases; unmatched junction nucleotides: 7. The CDR3 contains 17 residues. Per germline, CDR1 SGHAT and CDR2 FQNNGV. The CDR3 region has the DNA TGTGCCAGCAGCTTAGAGCGGGGGGGTTACCGGCAAGAGACCCAGTACTTC. As protein: CASSLERGGYRQETQYF.

The chain combines TRBV7-2 with TRBJ2-7; D call uncertain. Trimming cost V 3 bases and J 1 base, with 4 bases left between them. This CDR3 spans 12 amino acids. Germline loops: CDR1 SGHTA, CDR2 FQGNSA. The CDR3 coding sequence is TGTGCCAGCAGCTTCCCTTCCTACGAGCAGTACTTC. It codes for CASSFPSYEQYF.

The chain carries TRBV5-1 and TRBJ2-1; TRBD2 is a possible D gene (5 bases). The CDR3 spans 17 residues. Per germline, CDR1 SGHRS and CDR2 YFSETQ. The V and J ends lost 4 bases and 0 bases respectively, with 17 bases between them. The DNA of the CDR3 is TGCGCCAGCAGCCTGATGGCCAAGGCGGGCTCCTACAATGAGCAGTTCTTC. It is translated as CASSLMAKAGSYNEQFF. The entire variable domain, with the rest obtained from reference TRBV5-1 and TRBJ2-1, is as follows: KAGVTQTPRYLIKTRGQQVTLSCSPISGHRSVSWYQQTPGQGLQFLFEYFSETQRNKGNFPGRFSGRQFSNSRSEMNVSTLELGDSALYLCASSLMAKAGSYNEQFFGPGTRLTVL.

The CDR3 DNA is TGCGCCAGCAGCCAAGCTGGGGATGGGGATACGCAGTATTTT. Its protein product is CASSQAGDGDTQYF. The gene calls are TRBV4-3 and TRBJ2-3; D unresolved. The V and J ends lost 1 base and 6 bases respectively, with 11 bases between them. The CDR3 extends over 14 amino acids. From germline, CDR1 is LGHNA and CDR2 YSLEER.

In this sample, this clonotype turned up many times. The genes are TRBV28 and TRBJ2-1, with a weak D call TRBD2 (6 bases). CDR1 is MDHEN, CDR2 SYDVKM, per germline. The CDR3 sequence is 15 residues long. The V end lost 3 bases, the J end lost 4 bases, and 13 bases lay between the germline ends. The CDR3, as DNA: TGTGCCAGCAGTTTGCGGGGCGCGGGGTACAATGAGCAGTTCTTC. This codes for CASSLRGAGYNEQFF. The whole variable domain, filled in from reference TRBV28 and TRBJ2-1, reads DVKVTQSSRYLVKRTGEKVFLECVQDMDHENMFWYRQDPGLGLRLIYFSYDVKMKEKGDIPEGYSVSREKKERFSLILESASTNQTSMYLCASSLRGAGYNEQFFGPGTRLTVL.

J is TRBJ2-7 and V is TRBV12-3 or TRBV12-4, with D possibly matching TRBD1 (5 bases). The CDR3 runs to 12 residues. Trimming stripped 5 bases from V and 6 bases from J, with 11 bases between. The CDR3 region is CASSRGGAEQYF. In nucleotides, the CDR3 is TGTGCCAGCAGTAGGGGTGGAGCCGAGCAGTACTTC.

The chain recombines TRBV7-2 with TRBJ2-4, with D perhaps TRBD2 (6 bases). Germline V CDR1 and CDR2: SGHTA, FQGNSA. Trimming removed 5 bases from V and 6 bases from J, with 14 bases in between. The CDR3 is made up of 14 amino acids. CDR3 sequence: CASSPRGKGNIQYF. The CDR3 DNA reads TGTGCCAGCAGCCCCCGCGGGAAAGGAAACATTCAGTACTTC. Based on the CDR3 plus reference TRBV7-2 and TRBJ2-4, the full variable domain is GAGVSQSPSNKVTEKGKDVELRCDPISGHTALYWYRQSLGQGLEFLIYFQGNSAPDKSGLPSDRFSAERTGGSVSTLTIQRTQQEDSAVYLCASSPRGKGNIQYFGAGTRLSVL.

The rearrangement joins TRBV7-9 to TRBJ2-7; D gene uncertain. Between the trimmed V and J ends, which lost 5 bases and 3 bases, there was a span of 11 bases. This CDR3 spans 13 amino acids. Germline V gene data show CDR1 as SEHNR and CDR2 as FQNEAQ (reference sequence). In DNA, the CDR3 is TGTGCCAGCAGCCCCTCGAACTTCTACGAGCAGTACGTC. This gives the protein CASSPSNFYEQYV.

The chain recombines TRBV11-2 with TRBJ2-2; no firm D call. V shed 0 bases and J shed 3 bases, with 2 bases lying between them. CDR3 length: 13 amino acids. Germline CDR1 is SGHAT and CDR2 is FQNNGV. CDR3 coding DNA: TGTGCCAGCAGCTTAGATGACACCGGGGAGCTGTTTTTT. Residues: CASSLDDTGELFF.

This clonotype was found a few times. The rearrangement uses TRBV19 and TRBJ2-1; no clear D gene. Germline lookup yields CDR1 LNHDA and CDR2 SQIVND (reference sequence). This CDR3 has 12 amino acids. V lost 6 bases, J lost 5 bases, and 8 bases lay in between. The CDR3 DNA is TGTGCCAGTAGCCCCCCGGACAATGAGCAGTTCTTC. Encoded protein: CASSPPDNEQFF.

This clonotype has more than one count but fewer than ten. This chain links TRBV7-6 with TRBJ1-1, with D hard to call. Trimming cost V 4 bases and J 2 bases, with 11 bases left between them. CDR3 size: 14 residues. Germline values: CDR1 SGHVS, CDR2 FNYEAQ. The CDR3: CASSSSTANTEAFF. DNA of the CDR3: TGTGCCAGCAGCTCAAGTACAGCTAACACTGAAGCTTTCTTT. The entire variable domain, with the rest obtained from reference TRBV7-6 and TRBJ1-1, is as follows: GAGVSQSPRYKVTKRGQDVALRCDPISGHVSLYWYRQALGQGPEFLTYFNYEAQQDKSGLPNDRFSAERPEGSISTLTIQRTEQRDSAMYRCASSSSTANTEAFFGQGTRLTVV.

The chain carries TRBV4-1 and TRBJ1-5; no clear D. The V gene lost 1 base and the J gene lost 7 bases, with 8 bases spanning the gap. Germline CDR1 is MGHRA and CDR2 is YSYEKL. The CDR3 has 13 amino acids. CDR3 amino acids: CASSQGRAQPQHF. The DNA of the CDR3 is TGCGCCAGCAGCCAAGGGAGGGCCCAGCCCCAGCATTTT.

This clonotype was counted only a few times. The rearrangement joins TRBV12-3 or TRBV12-4 to TRBJ2-2; D ambiguous. V lost 5 bases and J 2 bases, leaving 9 bases between the germline ends. The CDR3 length is 14 residues. CDR3 in amino acids: CASSTLLNTGELFF. As DNA, the CDR3 is TGTGCCAGCAGTACTCTGCTAAACACCGGGGAGCTGTTTTTT.

The V call is TRBV5-1, the J call TRBJ1-6; D gene unclear. Trimming left V 0 bases short and J 5 bases short, with 12 bases between. Germline loops: CDR1 SGHRS, CDR2 YFSETQ. This CDR3 has 16 amino acids. CDR3 sequence reads: CASSLARANHNSPLHF. For the CDR3, the DNA is TGCGCCAGCAGCTTGGCGAGAGCGAACCATAATTCACCCCTCCACTTT.

This chain joins TRBV4-1 and TRBJ1-5, with no clear D. The CDR3 length is 16 residues. Deletions cut 4 bases from V and 1 base from J, with 14 bases between. Per germline, CDR1 MGHRA and CDR2 YSYEKL. This chain's CDR3 is CASSPGWGASNQPQHF. In DNA, the CDR3 is TGCGCCAGCAGCCCCGGGTGGGGTGCGAGCAATCAGCCCCAGCATTTT.

The V gene is TRBV5-5, the J gene TRBJ2-7; 9 bases line up with TRBD2. Germline V lookup: CDR1 SGHKS, CDR2 YYEKEE (reference sequence). The V segment lost 8 bases and the J segment 4 bases; nucleotides outside the gene matches: 7. The CDR3 covers 13 residues. The DNA of the CDR3 is TGTGCCAGGGGCGGCGGGGGGGCTTACGAGCAGTACTTC. Translation gives CARGGGGAYEQYF.